The subject of this entry is one TCR beta chain. Its specificity is unknown. This specimen belongs to a study of T-cell reconstitution after alpha-beta-depleted transplantation in children. Whole-study findings and limits: Surviving thymic progenitors and recipient T cells were the source of high TCRbeta diversity at day 60 in some patients. As was reported, about two months after transplant, alpha-beta T cells came from several hundred expanded graft clones. Once a year had passed after transplant, T-cell counts and diversity came mostly from newly produced T cells.

Preparing the TCRbeta library involved the use of unique molecular identifiers. From the PCR reads, TCRdb called clonotypes with MiXCR, one entry per CDR3 protein. The sample lists a few hundred thousand distinct CDR3 sequences; 27% were seen once. The TCR originated in a boy less than two years old with Wiskott-Aldrich syndrome, due to receive a stem cell transplant. This sample comprised PBMCs, obtained before TCRalphabeta/CD19-depleted stem cell transplant.

The CDR3 DNA follows: TGTGCCTGCCAAAGACAGACAACTAATGAAAAACTGTTTTTT. This translates into CACQRQTTNEKLFF. The chain joins TRBV30 to TRBJ1-4; tentative D call: TRBD1 (5 bases). CDR3 size: 14 residues. Germline V gene data show CDR1 as GTSNPN and CDR2 as SVGIG (reference sequence). V was clipped by 6 bases and J by 0 bases, with 11 bases between them.